The clone carrying this T cell receptor beta chain was seen once. The record originates from a study of blood T cell repertoires in COVID-19. Clones were read by immunoSEQ multiplex PCR, and TCRdb kept only the in-frame ones, dropping some. Here the sample spans fewer than 85,000 clones, more than 60% being singletons. The sample consisted of peripheral blood. This clonotype was sampled from a man between 60 and 75 years old with acute or convalescent COVID-19.

CDR3 protein: CASSSGLKNEKLFF. In DNA form, the CDR3 reads TGTGCCAGCAGTTCGGGACTCAAGAATGAAAAACTGTTTTTT. The V and J genes are TRBV6-5 and TRBJ1-4, with D perhaps matching TRBD1 (5 bases). CDR1 MNHEY and CDR2 SVGAGI come from the germline V gene. Deletions cut 4 bases from V and 5 bases from J, with 11 bases between. This CDR3 has 14 amino acids.